The 16 T cell receptor beta chains below come from one sample, sequenced in a study of blood T cell repertoires in COVID-19. Clones were read by immunoSEQ multiplex PCR, and TCRdb kept only the in-frame ones, dropping some. The profile shows about 170,000 clones, 90% to 95% of them singletons. Sequenced: peripheral blood. All receptors derive from a middle-aged man with acute or convalescent COVID-19.

The CDR3 reads CASSFASRSDEQFF. The CDR3 DNA follows: TGCGCCAGCAGCTTCGCTAGCCGGAGCGATGAGCAGTTCTTC. The V and J genes are TRBV5-1 and TRBJ2-1, with a tentative D call TRBD2 (5 bases). The CDR3 is 14 amino acids. The germline V gene has CDR1 SGHRS and CDR2 YFSETQ. Trimming left V 2 bases short and J 8 bases short, with 14 bases between.

This chain connects TRBV7-9 to TRBJ1-1; 10 nucleotides align to TRBD1. With V trimmed by 8 bases and J by 8 bases, 8 bases remained unmatched. The CDR3 covers 13 residues. The germline V gene has CDR1 SEHNR and CDR2 FQNEAQ (reference sequence). The DNA for the CDR3 is TGTGCCAGCCTATTGGGACAGGGGACCGAAGCTTTCTTT. It encodes CASLLGQGTEAFF.

V is TRBV2 and J is TRBJ2-7; D remains ambiguous. CDR1 SNHLY and CDR2 FYNNEI come from the germline V gene. There are 13 residues in the CDR3. V was shortened by 6 bases and J by 2 bases, with 11 bases between the two germline ends. The CDR3 DNA follows: TGTGCCAGCAGACTTGTCATCACCTACGAGCAGTACGTC. The encoded protein is CASRLVITYEQYV.

The V call is TRBV29-1, the J call TRBJ2-6; D perhaps matches TRBD2 (6 bases). V was shortened by 0 bases and J by 0 bases, with 6 bases between the two germline ends. The CDR3 loop spans 15 amino acids. Germline V CDR1 and CDR2: SQVTM, ANQGSEA. The DNA of the CDR3 is TGCAGCGTTGAAGAGGGACTCTCTGGGGCCAACGTCCTGACTTTC. It is translated as CSVEEGLSGANVLTF. Filled out from reference TRBV29-1 and TRBJ2-6, the complete variable domain reads SAVISQKPSRDICQRGTSLTIQCQVDSQVTMMFWYRQQPGQSLTLIATANQGSEATYESGFVIDKFPISRPNLTFSTLTVSNMSPEDSSIYLCSVEEGLSGANVLTFGAGSRLTVL.

The chain uses TRBV6-5 and TRBJ2-6; tentative D call: TRBD2 (7 bases). The germline V and J ends were trimmed by 6 bases and 0 bases, with 9 bases remaining between them. The germline V gene encodes CDR1 MNHEY and CDR2 SVGAGI. The CDR3 contains 15 residues. Here the CDR3 DNA reads TGTGCCAGCAGGGGAGGGGGCTCTGGGGCCAACGTCCTGACTTTC. Encoded protein: CASRGGGSGANVLTF.

The chain combines TRBV11-2 with TRBJ1-1, with 9 bases that match TRBD1. This CDR3 region has 14 residues. The V and J ends lost 8 bases and 2 bases, in that order; junction bases with no gene match: 6. The V gene's germline CDR1 is SGHAT and CDR2 FQNNGV. This CDR3 is CASSRTGGNTEAFF. As DNA, the CDR3 is TGTGCCAGCTCACGAACAGGGGGCAACACTGAAGCTTTCTTT. The full variable domain, its missing parts supplied by reference TRBV11-2 and TRBJ1-1, is EAGVAQSPRYKIIEKRQSVAFWCNPISGHATLYWYQQILGQGPKLLIQFQNNGVVDDSQLPKDRFSAERLKGVDSTLKIQPAKLEDSAVYLCASSRTGGNTEAFFGQGTRLTVV.

The chain has TRBV5-4 and TRBJ1-4, with D unresolved. This CDR3 has 13 amino acids. CDR1 and CDR2 from the germline V gene are SGHNT and YYREEE (reference sequence). V dropped 0 bases and J dropped 6 bases, with 6 bases sitting between them. The CDR3 nucleotides read TGTGCCAGCAGCTTGGCCGGGGATGAAAAACTGTTTTTT. It specifies CASSLAGDEKLFF.

This chain connects TRBV9 to TRBJ2-3; possibly TRBD2 for D (5 bases). Germline lookup yields CDR1 SGDLS and CDR2 YYNGEE. The CDR3 length is 15 residues. The V end was cut by 2 bases, the J end by 6 bases, with 16 bases between. CDR3 sequence reads: CASSVSGSFIDTQYF. The CDR3 DNA follows: TGTGCCAGCAGCGTGAGCGGCAGCTTCATTGATACGCAGTATTTT.

The J gene is TRBJ2-7, the V gene TRBV6-2 or TRBV6-3; 12 nucleotides match TRBD2. Losses at the gene ends were 0 bases for V and 6 bases for J; bases not matched to a gene: 3. The CDR3 is 15 amino acids. CDR1 is MNHEY, CDR2 SVGEGT, per germline. Here the CDR3 reads CASSYSTSGGLEQYV. As DNA, the CDR3 is TGTGCCAGCAGTTACTCAACTAGCGGGGGGCTCGAGCAGTACGTC.

This chain uses TRBV18 with TRBJ2-5, with D tentatively TRBD1 (7 bases). The CDR3 extends over 14 amino acids. Germline V lookup: CDR1 KGHSH, CDR2 LQKENI. Trimming stripped 4 bases from V and 1 base from J, with 10 bases between. CDR3 bases: TGTGCCAGCTCACTGCGGGACAGCCAAGAGACCCAGTACTTC. As protein: CASSLRDSQETQYF.

The V and J genes are TRBV9 and TRBJ1-2; 9 positions agree with TRBD1. CDR1 and CDR2 from the germline V gene are SGDLS and YYNGEE. Losses at the gene ends were 4 bases for V and 8 bases for J; bases not matched to a gene: 12. The CDR3 totals 15 residues. The DNA for the CDR3 is TGTGCCAGCAGCACCACACTACAGGGGGCGCGGGGCTACACCTTC. It specifies CASSTTLQGARGYTF.

V is TRBV3-1 (or the pseudogene TRBV3-2) and J is TRBJ1-1, with 9 bases lining up with TRBD1. CDR3 length: 17 amino acids. Germline V gene lookup returns CDR1 LGHDT and CDR2 YNNKEL (reference sequence). Germline trimming cut 6 bases from V and 0 bases from J; bases unmatched to any gene: 11. The CDR3 bases are TGTGCCAGCAGTCCCGGGACAGGGTACCCGATGAACACTGAAGCTTTCTTT. Translating it yields CASSPGTGYPMNTEAFF.

This chain connects TRBV27 to TRBJ2-5; TRBD1 agrees at 8 bases. The germline V gene has CDR1 MNHEY and CDR2 SMNVEV (reference sequence). The CDR3 length is 16 residues. V was clipped by 1 base and J by 1 base; unmatched bases: 5. The CDR3 reads CASSLFGDRIQETQYF. The CDR3 DNA reads as TGTGCCAGCAGTTTATTTGGGGACAGGATCCAAGAGACCCAGTACTTC.

The CDR3: CASSSTAGTSDQETQYF. CDR3 DNA: TGTGCCAGCTCATCAACTGCCGGGACTAGCGACCAAGAGACCCAGTACTTC. The gene calls are TRBV18 and TRBJ2-5; 10 bases agree with TRBD2. Germline assignment: CDR1 KGHSH and CDR2 LQKENI. The V gene end was trimmed by 5 bases and the J gene end by 0 bases; junction bases not matched to a gene: 9. This CDR3 is built from 17 residues.

The chain combines TRBV6-5 with TRBJ1-4; D is perhaps TRBD1 (6 bases). Trimming stripped 8 bases from V and 5 bases from J, with 18 bases between. The length of the CDR3 is 15 residues. Germline V gene sequence: CDR1 MNHEY, CDR2 SVGAGI. The CDR3 DNA follows: TGTGCCAGCGAGGGGGTGGGGTCAAGGAATGAAAAACTGTTTTTT. This sequence encodes CASEGVGSRNEKLFF.

The CDR3 coding sequence is TGTGCCACCAGCAGAGAGGCGTCAGGGCTCGAGCAGTTCTTC. Its translation: CATSREASGLEQFF. This chain connects TRBV15 to TRBJ2-1, with D possibly being TRBD1 (5 bases). Trimming took 0 bases from V and 10 from J, leaving 13 bases between them. Looked up from germline, CDR1 is LNHNV and CDR2 is YYDKDF (reference sequence). The CDR3 contains 14 residues.